The 11 T cell receptor beta chains below come from one sample, sequenced in a study of blood T cell repertoires in COVID-19. The table came from immunoSEQ multiplex PCR; TCRdb's copy has only in-frame clones and leaves some out. The table lists 160,000 or so clones, around 74% of them singletons, with around 8% in the top ten. Sequenced sample: peripheral blood. These receptors all come from a woman aged 60-70 years with COVID-19, enrolled during active disease.

The gene calls are TRBV28 and TRBJ2-2; maybe TRBD2 (6 bases). CDR1 is MDHEN, CDR2 SYDVKM, per germline. Deletions cut 3 bases from V and 7 bases from J, with 18 bases between. The CDR3 runs 16 residues. The CDR3 loop is CASSLFSLSEGGELFF. The CDR3 DNA reads as TGTGCCAGCAGTTTGTTCAGTTTGTCGGAGGGCGGGGAGCTGTTTTTT.

V usage is TRBV7-3 and J usage is TRBJ2-7; D gene uncertain. This CDR3 has 14 residues. Germline V gene lookup returns CDR1 SGHTA and CDR2 FQGTGA. V shed 1 base and J shed 4 bases, with 11 bases lying between them. The CDR3, as DNA: TGTGCCAGCAGCTTAATGGTAGAAATGTACGAGCAGTACGTC. This translates into CASSLMVEMYEQYV.

This clone appeared a single time. This chain joins TRBV29-1 and TRBJ1-4; D might be TRBD1 (5 bases). Germline values: CDR1 SQVTM, CDR2 ANQGSEA. The CDR3 totals 13 residues. Deletions cut 6 bases from V and 8 bases from J, with 16 bases between. This CDR3 reads CSVAGGLGEKLFF. The CDR3 nucleotides read TGCAGCGTCGCGGGGGGACTTGGGGAAAAACTGTTTTTT.

The sample holds a few counts of this clone. The chain carries TRBV5-4 and TRBJ2-5; TRBD1 is a possible D gene (7 bases). V lost 4 bases and J lost 5, with 12 bases in between. CDR3 length equals 13 residues. Germline values: CDR1 SGHNT, CDR2 YYREEE (reference sequence). In nucleotides, the CDR3 is TGTGCCAGCAGCGCAGGGGGGACGGAGACCCAGTACTTC. Amino acids: CASSAGGTETQYF.

This rearrangement joins TRBV7-3 to TRBJ1-5; 9 bases are a match to TRBD1. CDR3 length: 16 residues. J lost 0 bases, V lost 3 bases, and 3 bases had no gene match. Germline V gene data show CDR1 as SGHTA and CDR2 as FQGTGA. As DNA, the CDR3 is TGTGCCAGCAGCTTGGGACAGGGATATAGCAATCAGCCCCAGCATTTT. This encodes CASSLGQGYSNQPQHF.

The chain couples TRBV9 to TRBJ2-1; 11 nucleotides align to TRBD2. J gave up 4 bases and V 5 bases, and 2 bases lay outside the gene matches. Germline assignment: CDR1 SGDLS and CDR2 YYNGEE. The CDR3 covers 14 residues. In nucleotides, the CDR3 is TGTGCCAGCAGTTTAGCGGGGGGGTACAATGAGCAGTTCTTC. This codes for CASSLAGGYNEQFF.

This rearrangement joins TRBV7-2 to TRBJ2-1; D uncertain. V was shortened by 3 bases and J by 2 bases, with 5 bases between the two germline ends. CDR1 is SGHTA and CDR2 is FQGNSA in the germline V gene. The CDR3 spans 13 residues. CDR3 region: CASSFEAYNEQFF. CDR3 coding DNA: TGTGCCAGCAGCTTCGAGGCCTACAATGAGCAGTTCTTC.

This clone has only a few counts. The J gene is TRBJ1-5, the V gene TRBV19, with a weak D call TRBD1 (6 bases). V lost 3 bases and J 1 base, leaving 16 bases between the germline ends. CDR1 is LNHDA and CDR2 is SQIVND in the germline V gene (reference sequence). The CDR3 has 17 amino acids. CDR3: CASSIAGGAGSNQPQHF. The DNA for the CDR3 is TGTGCCAGTAGTATCGCGGGGGGCGCCGGGAGCAATCAGCCCCAGCATTTT.

The chain combines TRBV10-3 with TRBJ2-5, with 12 bases matching TRBD1. CDR1 is ENHRY, CDR2 SYGVKD, per germline. This CDR3 contains 18 residues. V was clipped by 10 bases and J by 3 bases; unmatched bases: 18. Here the CDR3 DNA reads TGTGCCACCTCGAAGGCCGGGACAGGGGGCTTTGGGGAAGAGACCCAGTACTTC. Its protein product is CATSKAGTGGFGEETQYF.

CDR3 protein: CASSELRELIRLRDNQPQHF. Written as DNA, the CDR3 is TGTGCCAGCAGTGAATTGAGGGAGCTTATTAGGCTACGGGACAATCAGCCCCAGCATTTT. This chain joins TRBV6-4 and TRBJ1-5; D is unclear. Per germline, CDR1 MRHNA and CDR2 SNTAGT. The CDR3 has 20 residues. V gave up 3 bases and J gave up 3 bases, with 27 bases separating them.

There are a few counts of this clone. V usage is TRBV27 and J usage is TRBJ2-3, with TRBD2 matching over 8 bases. Germline V gene lookup returns CDR1 MNHEY and CDR2 SMNVEV (reference sequence). V lost 2 bases and J lost 4; bases outside the gene matches: 5. The CDR3 totals 15 residues. Written as DNA, the CDR3 is TGTGCCAGCAGTTTAAGGGCGGGGGGCGCAGATACGCAGTATTTT. Protein: CASSLRAGGADTQYF.